What follows is one T cell receptor (beta chain) and its context. Method: immunoSEQ multiplex PCR; TCRdb's copy keeps in-frame clones and lacks some. The sample carries roughly 230,000 clones, nearly 90% recorded once. The data were taken from a study of blood T cell repertoires in COVID-19. Study overall: Acute-phase and convalescent COVID-19 samples originated in the United States, Italy and Spain. T cells, B-cell-depleted T cells, or PBMCs provided the cDNA or gDNA that served as material.

The CDR3 totals 15 residues. The ends were cut back, 5 bases at V and 0 bases at J, with 13 bases in the middle. Germline CDR1 MNHEY, CDR2 SMNVEV (reference sequence). This TCR was recovered from a middle-aged woman who had recovered from COVID-19. What was sequenced was peripheral blood. The rearrangement joins TRBV27 to TRBJ1-1, with D possibly TRBD1 on 6 matching bases. For the CDR3, the DNA is TGTGCCAGCAGTGACACAGGGAATCTGAACACTGAAGCTTTCTTT. It is translated as CASSDTGNLNTEAFF.